A selection of T cell receptor beta chains follows, all from one sample in a study of T cell clusters in autoimmune cytopenias. TCRdb reprocessed the multiplex PCR reads; each CDR3 protein has one entry and no DNA is given. Recorded for this sample: more than 6,000 distinct CDR3 sequences. The sample also formed part of further work on T cell repertoires in aging, cancer and after chemotherapy.

The source material was peripheral blood. The receptors were sampled from a human donor in good health. Each CDR3 is given with its conserved first and last residue. Each record gives: V gene, clone size, J gene, CDR3 protein. The size entry is marked missing in some rows and otherwise reads once, few, many or a size class.

v_call: TRBV19; clone_size: NA; j_call: TRBJ1-5; cdr3_aa: CASSITANQPQHF
v_call: TRBV13; clone_size: NA; j_call: TRBJ2-2; cdr3_aa: CASSPQRERTGELFF
v_call: TRBV5-5; clone_size: NA; j_call: TRBJ1-1; cdr3_aa: CASSPVWGFNTEAFF
v_call: TRBV6-2/TRBV6-3; clone_size: NA; j_call: TRBJ2-6; cdr3_aa: CASTTIWDGSSGANVLTF
v_call: TRBV19; clone_size: NA; j_call: TRBJ1-2; cdr3_aa: CASSPLQGMIYYGYTF
v_call: TRBV13; clone_size: medium-sized; j_call: TRBJ2-1; cdr3_aa: CASSLGRLMGLNEQFF
v_call: TRBV12-3/TRBV12-4; clone_size: NA; j_call: TRBJ2-1; cdr3_aa: CASSSPGGPGYNEQFF
v_call: TRBV7-2; clone_size: medium-sized; j_call: TRBJ2-3; cdr3_aa: CASTQGTGTDTQYF
v_call: TRBV29-1; clone_size: NA; j_call: TRBJ1-1; cdr3_aa: CSGLDRGGTEAFF
v_call: TRBV10-3; clone_size: NA; j_call: TRBJ2-1; cdr3_aa: CAGGPDYNEQFF
v_call: TRBV4-2; clone_size: NA; j_call: TRBJ2-7; cdr3_aa: CASSQGRQVFEQYF
v_call: TRBV29-1; clone_size: large; j_call: TRBJ2-1; cdr3_aa: CSVEMRDNEQFF
v_call: TRBV7-3; clone_size: NA; j_call: TRBJ2-1; cdr3_aa: CASSEDNNEQFF
v_call: TRBV6-5; clone_size: NA; j_call: TRBJ2-2; cdr3_aa: CASSLPAGELFF
v_call: TRBV19; clone_size: medium-sized; j_call: TRBJ1-1; cdr3_aa: CASSDRLNTEAFF
v_call: TRBV6-6; clone_size: NA; j_call: TRBJ1-1; cdr3_aa: CASREQVGTEAFF
v_call: TRBV19; clone_size: medium-sized; j_call: TRBJ2-5; cdr3_aa: CASSLARGRAKETQYF
v_call: TRBV10-3; clone_size: NA; j_call: TRBJ1-4; cdr3_aa: CAINGRPNEKLFF
v_call: TRBV5-5; clone_size: medium-sized; j_call: TRBJ1-4; cdr3_aa: CASSSGPGADEKLFF
v_call: TRBV6-2/TRBV6-3; clone_size: NA; j_call: TRBJ2-7; cdr3_aa: CASSPNHEQYF
v_call: TRBV15; clone_size: NA; j_call: TRBJ1-3; cdr3_aa: CATSSEEGAGNTIYF
v_call: TRBV19; clone_size: medium-sized; j_call: TRBJ1-5; cdr3_aa: CASSITGVQPQHF
v_call: TRBV6-1; clone_size: NA; j_call: TRBJ2-1; cdr3_aa: CASSDDPSSYNEQFF
v_call: TRBV7-2; clone_size: NA; j_call: TRBJ2-2; cdr3_aa: CASSLLFVVWPGELFF
v_call: TRBV19; clone_size: medium-sized; j_call: TRBJ2-1; cdr3_aa: CATEGRGMIDEQFF
v_call: TRBV6-2/TRBV6-3; clone_size: NA; j_call: TRBJ1-2; cdr3_aa: CASSYSGGADGYTF
v_call: TRBV19; clone_size: medium-sized; j_call: TRBJ2-1; cdr3_aa: CASRRTGAYNEQFF
v_call: TRBV12-3/TRBV12-4; clone_size: NA; j_call: TRBJ2-1; cdr3_aa: CASSNRFYEQFF
v_call: TRBV5-6; clone_size: NA; j_call: TRBJ2-1; cdr3_aa: CASSLTVDNEQFF
v_call: TRBV18; clone_size: medium-sized; j_call: TRBJ2-6; cdr3_aa: CASASLVSGANVLTF
v_call: TRBV6-6; clone_size: NA; j_call: TRBJ2-3; cdr3_aa: CASSKMSRTDTQYF
v_call: TRBV5-4; clone_size: NA; j_call: TRBJ2-5; cdr3_aa: CASSRGGQGETQYF
v_call: TRBV15; clone_size: NA; j_call: TRBJ1-3; cdr3_aa: CATSRDRRGMESSGNTIYF
v_call: TRBV6-5; clone_size: NA; j_call: TRBJ1-2; cdr3_aa: CASTESPGTVGGYTF
v_call: TRBV5-4; clone_size: NA; j_call: TRBJ2-1; cdr3_aa: CASSFTDGAYNEQFF
v_call: TRBV6-5; clone_size: medium-sized; j_call: TRBJ2-1; cdr3_aa: CATLPDGYNEQFF
v_call: TRBV20-1; clone_size: NA; j_call: TRBJ1-1; cdr3_aa: CSALGRGWNTEAFF
v_call: TRBV29-1; clone_size: medium-sized; j_call: TRBJ2-2; cdr3_aa: CSVRGEPGELFF
v_call: TRBV6-1; clone_size: medium-sized; j_call: TRBJ2-5; cdr3_aa: CASSELAPTQETQYF
v_call: TRBV11-1; clone_size: medium-sized; j_call: TRBJ1-6; cdr3_aa: CASSLGRASPLHF
v_call: TRBV5-4; clone_size: medium-sized; j_call: TRBJ2-5; cdr3_aa: CASSLASTRGETQYF
v_call: TRBV30; clone_size: NA; j_call: TRBJ1-5; cdr3_aa: CAWSSAAGRHQPQHF
v_call: TRBV5-6; clone_size: NA; j_call: TRBJ2-7; cdr3_aa: CASRRSGVTYEQYF
v_call: TRBV5-6; clone_size: NA; j_call: TRBJ1-1; cdr3_aa: CASSLADRDTEAFF
v_call: TRBV19; clone_size: NA; j_call: TRBJ1-1; cdr3_aa: CASSISPGPAAFF
v_call: TRBV15; clone_size: NA; j_call: TRBJ1-1; cdr3_aa: CATSPGQPMNTEAFF
v_call: TRBV12-3/TRBV12-4; clone_size: NA; j_call: TRBJ2-7; cdr3_aa: CASSLADRAEQYF
v_call: TRBV15; clone_size: NA; j_call: TRBJ1-5; cdr3_aa: CATSREGTVYNQPQHF
v_call: TRBV6-5; clone_size: NA; j_call: TRBJ2-7; cdr3_aa: CASSYRGQGYYEQYF
v_call: TRBV5-1; clone_size: NA; j_call: TRBJ2-1; cdr3_aa: CASSARTLAGGRFGEQFF
v_call: TRBV6-1; clone_size: NA; j_call: TRBJ2-3; cdr3_aa: CASSSTDRLTDTQYF
v_call: TRBV12-3/TRBV12-4; clone_size: NA; j_call: TRBJ1-1; cdr3_aa: CASSLQKNTEAFF
v_call: TRBV29-1; clone_size: medium-sized; j_call: TRBJ1-1; cdr3_aa: CSLWRLGVWTEAFF
v_call: TRBV15; clone_size: medium-sized; j_call: TRBJ2-6; cdr3_aa: CATSREGATSGANVLTF
v_call: TRBV30; clone_size: NA; j_call: TRBJ1-5; cdr3_aa: CAWRRQGPNQPQHF
v_call: TRBV6-1; clone_size: NA; j_call: TRBJ2-1; cdr3_aa: CASGLANNEQFF
v_call: TRBV18; clone_size: NA; j_call: TRBJ1-6; cdr3_aa: CASSLPGQGTLYNSPLHF
v_call: TRBV18; clone_size: NA; j_call: TRBJ2-2; cdr3_aa: CASSPPSGTGELFF
v_call: TRBV19; clone_size: medium-sized; j_call: TRBJ2-1; cdr3_aa: CASSNTLGPGRDEQFF